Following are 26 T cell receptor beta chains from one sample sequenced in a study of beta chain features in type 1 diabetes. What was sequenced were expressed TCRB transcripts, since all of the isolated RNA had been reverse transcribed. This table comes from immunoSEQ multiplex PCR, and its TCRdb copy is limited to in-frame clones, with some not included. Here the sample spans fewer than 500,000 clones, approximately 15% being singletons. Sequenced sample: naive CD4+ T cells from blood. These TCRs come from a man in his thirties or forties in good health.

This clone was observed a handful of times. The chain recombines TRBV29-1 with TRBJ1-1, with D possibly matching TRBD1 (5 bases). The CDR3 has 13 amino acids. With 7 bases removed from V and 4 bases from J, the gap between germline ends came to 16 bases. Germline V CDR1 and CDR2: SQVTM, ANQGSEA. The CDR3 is CSGANGAGTEAFF. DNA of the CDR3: TGCAGCGGGGCTAATGGGGCTGGCACTGAAGCTTTCTTT.

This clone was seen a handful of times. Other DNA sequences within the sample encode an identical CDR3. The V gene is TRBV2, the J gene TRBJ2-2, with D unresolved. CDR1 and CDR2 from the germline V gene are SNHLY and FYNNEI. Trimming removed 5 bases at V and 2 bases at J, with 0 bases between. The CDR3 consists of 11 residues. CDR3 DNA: TGTGCCAGCAGTAACACCGGGGAGCTGTTTTTT. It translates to CASSNTGELFF.

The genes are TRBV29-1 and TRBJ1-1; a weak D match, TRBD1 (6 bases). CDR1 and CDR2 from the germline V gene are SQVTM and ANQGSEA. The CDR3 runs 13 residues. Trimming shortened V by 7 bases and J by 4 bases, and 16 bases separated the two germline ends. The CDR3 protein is CSAIQGSRTEAFF. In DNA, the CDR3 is TGCAGCGCAATACAGGGATCGCGCACTGAAGCTTTCTTT.

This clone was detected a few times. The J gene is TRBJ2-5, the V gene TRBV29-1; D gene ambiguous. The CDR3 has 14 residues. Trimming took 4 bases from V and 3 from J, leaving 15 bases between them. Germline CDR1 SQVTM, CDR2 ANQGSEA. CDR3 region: CSVAGSGNKETQYF. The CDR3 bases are TGCAGCGTTGCCGGAAGTGGGAATAAAGAGACCCAGTACTTC.

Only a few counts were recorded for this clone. CDR3 loop: CAWSTGRANYEQYV. In DNA, the CDR3 is TGTGCCTGGAGCACCGGGAGGGCCAACTACGAGCAGTACGTC. This chain links TRBV30 with TRBJ2-7; 8 bases map to TRBD2. This CDR3 spans 14 amino acids. Germline V gene lookup returns CDR1 GTSNPN and CDR2 SVGIG (reference sequence). Trimming at V came to 3 bases and at J to 3 bases, leaving 7 bases not matched to a gene.

CDR3 amino acids: CASSLAGRAETQYF. The CDR3 DNA reads TGTGCCAGCAGCTTAGCGGGCAGGGCTGAGACCCAGTACTTC. V is TRBV7-2 and J is TRBJ2-5; D possibly corresponds to TRBD1 (5 bases). Germline CDR1 reads SGHTA; CDR2 reads FQGNSA. The CDR3 length is 14 residues. Trimming took 0 bases from V and 5 from J, leaving 10 bases between them.

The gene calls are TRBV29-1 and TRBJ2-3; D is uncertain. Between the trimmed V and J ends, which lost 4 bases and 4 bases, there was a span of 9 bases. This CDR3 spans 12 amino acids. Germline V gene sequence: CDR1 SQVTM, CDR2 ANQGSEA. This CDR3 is CSVGVSADTQYF. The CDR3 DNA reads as TGCAGCGTTGGGGTCTCCGCAGATACGCAGTATTTT.

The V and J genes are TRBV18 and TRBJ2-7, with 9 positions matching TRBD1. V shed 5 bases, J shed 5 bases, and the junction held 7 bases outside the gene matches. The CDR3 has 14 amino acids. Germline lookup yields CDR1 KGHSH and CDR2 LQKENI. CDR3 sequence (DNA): TGTGCCAGCTCATCAGGACAGGGGTTGCACGAGCAGTACGTC. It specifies CASSSGQGLHEQYV.

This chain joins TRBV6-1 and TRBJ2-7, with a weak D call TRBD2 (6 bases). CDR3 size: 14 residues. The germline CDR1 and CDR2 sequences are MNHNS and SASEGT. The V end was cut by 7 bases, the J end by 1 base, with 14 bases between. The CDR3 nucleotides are TGTGCCAGCACCGAACCCGGGGGTTCCTACGAGCAGTACTTC. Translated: CASTEPGGSYEQYF.

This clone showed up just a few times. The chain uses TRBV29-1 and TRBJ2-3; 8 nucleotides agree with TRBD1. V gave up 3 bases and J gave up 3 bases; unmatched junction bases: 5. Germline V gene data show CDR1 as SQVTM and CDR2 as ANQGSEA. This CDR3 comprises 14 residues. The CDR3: CSVDPGQGTDTQYF. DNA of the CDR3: TGCAGCGTTGATCCCGGACAGGGAACAGATACGCAGTATTTT.

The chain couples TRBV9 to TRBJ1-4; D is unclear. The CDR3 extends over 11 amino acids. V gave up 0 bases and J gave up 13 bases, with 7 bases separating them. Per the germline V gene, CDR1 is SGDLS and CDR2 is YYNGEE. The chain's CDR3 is CASSVVETLFF. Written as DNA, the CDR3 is TGTGCCAGCAGCGTAGTTGAGACACTGTTTTTT.

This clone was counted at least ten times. For the CDR3, the DNA is TGCAGCGTACACAGTACAGGGAACACTGAAGCTTTCTTT. This translates into CSVHSTGNTEAFF. The chain recombines TRBV29-1 with TRBJ1-1, with a tentative D call TRBD1 (5 bases). CDR3 length: 13 residues. From germline, CDR1 is SQVTM and CDR2 ANQGSEA. V dropped 6 bases and J dropped 1 base, with 12 bases sitting between them. Full variable domain (remainder filled in from reference TRBV29-1 and TRBJ1-1): SAVISQKPSRDICQRGTSLTIQCQVDSQVTMMFWYRQQPGQSLTLIATANQGSEATYESGFVIDKFPISRPNLTFSTLTVSNMSPEDSSIYLCSVHSTGNTEAFFGQGTRLTVV.

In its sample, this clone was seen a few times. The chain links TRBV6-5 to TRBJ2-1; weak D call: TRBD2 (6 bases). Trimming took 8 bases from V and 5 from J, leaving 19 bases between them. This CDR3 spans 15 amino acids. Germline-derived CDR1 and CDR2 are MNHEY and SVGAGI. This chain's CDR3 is CASGLTGAVNNEQFF. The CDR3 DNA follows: TGTGCCAGCGGATTGACGGGAGCGGTAAACAATGAGCAGTTCTTC.

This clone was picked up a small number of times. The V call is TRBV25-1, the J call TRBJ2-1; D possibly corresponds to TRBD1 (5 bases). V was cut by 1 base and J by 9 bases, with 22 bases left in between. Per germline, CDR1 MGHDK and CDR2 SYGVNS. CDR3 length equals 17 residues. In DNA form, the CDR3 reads TGTGCCAGCAGTGAATCTGGGGCACGGCGGTTCACGGGTGAGCAGTTCTTC. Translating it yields CASSESGARRFTGEQFF.

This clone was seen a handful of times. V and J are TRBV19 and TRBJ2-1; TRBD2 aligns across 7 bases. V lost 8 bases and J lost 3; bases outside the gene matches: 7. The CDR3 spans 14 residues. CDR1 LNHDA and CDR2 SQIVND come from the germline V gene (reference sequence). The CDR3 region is CASRSGDYYNEQFF. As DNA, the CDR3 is TGTGCCAGTCGGAGCGGGGACTACTACAATGAGCAGTTCTTC.

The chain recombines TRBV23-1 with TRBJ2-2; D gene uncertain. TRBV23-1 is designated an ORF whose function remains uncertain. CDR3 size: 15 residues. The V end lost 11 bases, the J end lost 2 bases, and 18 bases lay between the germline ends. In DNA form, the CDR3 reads TGCGCCGTTAAAATGTTGCGGAGAAACACCGGGGAGCTGTTTTTT. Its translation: CAVKMLRRNTGELFF.

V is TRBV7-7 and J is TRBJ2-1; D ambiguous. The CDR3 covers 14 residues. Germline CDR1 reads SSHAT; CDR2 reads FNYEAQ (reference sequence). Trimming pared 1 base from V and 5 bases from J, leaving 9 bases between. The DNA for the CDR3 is TGTGCCAGCAGCTTAGGTGGGCCGGACAATGAGCAGTTCTTC. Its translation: CASSLGGPDNEQFF.

Here the CDR3 DNA reads TGTGCCAGCAGCGTAGATCCAGCGGCGAACACCGGGGAGCTGTTTTTT. This gives the protein CASSVDPAANTGELFF. The V and J genes are TRBV9 and TRBJ2-2, with D perhaps matching TRBD2 (5 bases). V was pared by 0 bases and J by 0 bases, with 9 bases between. The germline CDR1 and CDR2 sequences are SGDLS and YYNGEE. The CDR3 loop spans 16 amino acids.

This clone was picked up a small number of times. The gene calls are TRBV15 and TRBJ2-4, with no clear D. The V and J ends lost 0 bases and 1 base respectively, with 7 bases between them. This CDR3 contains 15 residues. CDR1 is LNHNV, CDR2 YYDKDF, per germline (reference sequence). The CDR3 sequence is CATSRDIAAKNIQYF. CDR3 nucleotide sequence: TGTGCCACCAGCAGAGACATAGCCGCCAAAAACATTCAGTACTTC.

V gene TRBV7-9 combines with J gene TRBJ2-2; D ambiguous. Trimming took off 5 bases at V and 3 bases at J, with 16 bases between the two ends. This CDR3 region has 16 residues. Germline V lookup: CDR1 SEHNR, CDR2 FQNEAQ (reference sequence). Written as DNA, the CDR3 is TGTGCCAGCAGCACCCCTATGGCTCGCGACACCGGGGAGCTGTTTTTT. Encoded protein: CASSTPMARDTGELFF. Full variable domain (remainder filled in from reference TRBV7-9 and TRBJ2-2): DTGVSQNPRHKITKRGQNVTFRCDPISEHNRLYWYRQTLGQGPEFLTYFQNEAQLEKSRLLSDRFSAERPKGSFSTLEIQRTEQGDSAMYLCASSTPMARDTGELFFGEGSRLTVL.

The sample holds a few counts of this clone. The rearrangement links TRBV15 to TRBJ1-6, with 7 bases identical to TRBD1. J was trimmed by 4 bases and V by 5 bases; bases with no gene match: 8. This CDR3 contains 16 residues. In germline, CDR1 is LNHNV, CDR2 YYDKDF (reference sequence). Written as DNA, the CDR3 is TGTGCCACCAGCCGCTCCGGGACAGCTTATAATTCACCCCTCCACTTT. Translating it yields CATSRSGTAYNSPLHF.

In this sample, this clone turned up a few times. CDR3 in amino acids: CASSQGTGLYEQYF. The CDR3 DNA reads as TGTGCCAGCTCACAGGGGACAGGGCTCTACGAGCAGTACTTC. This chain joins TRBV18 and TRBJ2-7; 9 positions match TRBD1. Looked up from germline, CDR1 is KGHSH and CDR2 is LQKENI. V shed 4 bases, J shed 3 bases, and the junction held 4 bases outside the gene matches. The CDR3 is made up of 14 amino acids.

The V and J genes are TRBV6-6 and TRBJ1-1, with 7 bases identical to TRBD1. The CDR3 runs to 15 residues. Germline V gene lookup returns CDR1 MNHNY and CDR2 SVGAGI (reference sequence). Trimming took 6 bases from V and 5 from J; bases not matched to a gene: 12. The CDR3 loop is CASSYHPRGNTEAFF. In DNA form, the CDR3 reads TGTGCCAGCAGCTACCATCCCAGGGGGAATACTGAAGCTTTCTTT.

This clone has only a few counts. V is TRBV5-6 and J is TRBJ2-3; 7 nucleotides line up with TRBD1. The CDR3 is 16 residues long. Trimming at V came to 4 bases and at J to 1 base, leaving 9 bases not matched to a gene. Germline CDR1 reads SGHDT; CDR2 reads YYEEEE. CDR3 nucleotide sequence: TGTGCCAGCAGCGAACAAGGGGGCTCGGGCACAGATACGCAGTATTTT. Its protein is CASSEQGGSGTDTQYF. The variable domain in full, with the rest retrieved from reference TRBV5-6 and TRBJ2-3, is DAGVTQSPTHLIKTRGQQVTLRCSPKSGHDTVSWYQQALGQGPQFIFQYYEEEERQRGNFPDRFSGHQFPNYSSELNVNALLLGDSALYLCASSEQGGSGTDTQYFGPGTRLTVL.

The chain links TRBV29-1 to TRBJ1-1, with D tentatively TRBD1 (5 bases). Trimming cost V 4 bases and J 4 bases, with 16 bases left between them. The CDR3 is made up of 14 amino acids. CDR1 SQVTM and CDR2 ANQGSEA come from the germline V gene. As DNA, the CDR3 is TGCAGCGTTGGGGAGAGGGGAGTTGGCACTGAAGCTTTCTTT. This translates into CSVGERGVGTEAFF.

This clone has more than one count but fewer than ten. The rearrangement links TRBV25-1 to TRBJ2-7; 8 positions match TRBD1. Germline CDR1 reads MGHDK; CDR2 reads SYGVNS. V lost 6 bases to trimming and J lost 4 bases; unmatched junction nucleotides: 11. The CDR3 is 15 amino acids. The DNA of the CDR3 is TGTGCCAGCAGAGACGGACAGGGAATTAGTTACGAGCAGTACTTC. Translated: CASRDGQGISYEQYF.